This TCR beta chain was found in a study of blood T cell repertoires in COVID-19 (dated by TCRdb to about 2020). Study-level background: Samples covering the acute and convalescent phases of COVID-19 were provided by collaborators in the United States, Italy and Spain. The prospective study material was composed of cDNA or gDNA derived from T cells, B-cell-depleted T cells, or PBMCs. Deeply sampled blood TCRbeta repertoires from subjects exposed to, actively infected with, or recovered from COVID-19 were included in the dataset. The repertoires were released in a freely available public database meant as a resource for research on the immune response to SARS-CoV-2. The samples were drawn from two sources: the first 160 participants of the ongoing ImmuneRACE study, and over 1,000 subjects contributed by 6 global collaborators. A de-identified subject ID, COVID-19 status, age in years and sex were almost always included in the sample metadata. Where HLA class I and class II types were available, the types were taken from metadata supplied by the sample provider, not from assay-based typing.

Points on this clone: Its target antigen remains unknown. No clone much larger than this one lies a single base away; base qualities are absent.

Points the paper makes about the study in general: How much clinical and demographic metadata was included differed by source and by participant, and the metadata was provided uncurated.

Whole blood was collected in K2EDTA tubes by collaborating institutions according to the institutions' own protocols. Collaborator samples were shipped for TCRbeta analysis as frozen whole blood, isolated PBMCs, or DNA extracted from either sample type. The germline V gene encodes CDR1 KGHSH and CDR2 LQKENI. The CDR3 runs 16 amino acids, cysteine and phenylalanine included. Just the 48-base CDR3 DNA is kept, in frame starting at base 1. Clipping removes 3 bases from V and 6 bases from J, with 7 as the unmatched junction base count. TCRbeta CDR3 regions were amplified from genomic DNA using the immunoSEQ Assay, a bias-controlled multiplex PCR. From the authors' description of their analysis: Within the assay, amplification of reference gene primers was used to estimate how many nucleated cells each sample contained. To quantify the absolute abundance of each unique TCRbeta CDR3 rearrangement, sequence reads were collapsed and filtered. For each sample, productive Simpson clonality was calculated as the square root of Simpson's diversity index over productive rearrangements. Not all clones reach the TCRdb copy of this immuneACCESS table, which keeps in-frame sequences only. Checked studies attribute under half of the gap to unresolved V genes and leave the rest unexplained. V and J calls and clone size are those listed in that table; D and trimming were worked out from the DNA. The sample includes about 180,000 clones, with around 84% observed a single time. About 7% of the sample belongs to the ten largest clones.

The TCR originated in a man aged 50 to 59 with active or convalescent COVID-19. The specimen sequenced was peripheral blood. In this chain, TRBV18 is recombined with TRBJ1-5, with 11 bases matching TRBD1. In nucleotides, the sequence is TGTGCCAGCTCACCCAGCGGACAGGGGGCGGTTCAGCCCCAGCATTTT. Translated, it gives CASSPSGQGAVQPQHF.